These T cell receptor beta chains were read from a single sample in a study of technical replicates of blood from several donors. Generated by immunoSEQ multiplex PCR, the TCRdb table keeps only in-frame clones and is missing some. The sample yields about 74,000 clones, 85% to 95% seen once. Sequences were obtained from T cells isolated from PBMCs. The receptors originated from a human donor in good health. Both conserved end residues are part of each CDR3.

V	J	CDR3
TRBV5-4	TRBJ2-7	CASSRMTSGGINEQYF
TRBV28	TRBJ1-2	CASRPPDRGRDGYTF
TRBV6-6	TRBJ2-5	CASSYSPAGSETQYF
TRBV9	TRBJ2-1	CASSVAFSGRAGYNEQFF
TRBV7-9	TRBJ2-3	CASSYTGTSSHTQYF
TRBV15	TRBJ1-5	CATSRRNSNQPQHF
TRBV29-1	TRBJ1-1	CSVDLDMNTEAFF
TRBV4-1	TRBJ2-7	CASSQGSAPTYEQYF
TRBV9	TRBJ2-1	CASSDRQGYYNEQFF
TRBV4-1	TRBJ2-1	CASSQDPVQQGAWYNEQFF
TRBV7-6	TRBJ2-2	CASSYNRGLTGELFF
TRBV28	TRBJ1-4	CASSPTSWTGGEKLFF
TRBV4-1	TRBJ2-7	CASSQEGTGTYEQYF
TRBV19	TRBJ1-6	CASSTTLRDGGSSYNSPLHF
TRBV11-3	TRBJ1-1	CASSLNFGEKAFF
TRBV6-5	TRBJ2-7	CASSQGARAYEQYF
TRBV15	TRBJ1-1	CATSTRSLTEAFF
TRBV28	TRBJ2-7	CASSSGTSGPPYEQYF
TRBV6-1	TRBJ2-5	CASSQSGETQYF
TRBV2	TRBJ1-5	CASSVFRENQPQHF
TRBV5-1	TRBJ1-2	CASSPTGARGYTF